One and the same sample provided the 17 T cell receptor beta chains below, sequenced in a study of CD8 T cells in ankylosing spondylitis. Findings of the study overall: The study identified a TCR beta motif of 7 or 8 highly homologous variants that appeared characteristic of ankylosing spondylitis blood.

For these receptors, no antigen is known. TCRdb called the 5' RACE reads again in MiXCR, with one record for every CDR3 protein. The table has more than 500,000 distinct CDR3 sequences, approximately 5% seen once. Input material: blood, either unsorted or a sorted T cell fraction (not recorded which). Receptors were obtained from a male donor with ankylosing spondylitis.

This clonotype was found many times. The genes are TRBV7-2 and TRBJ1-5, with a tentative D call TRBD1 (5 bases). With 8 bases removed from V and 3 bases from J, the gap between germline ends came to 11 bases. Germline V gene data show CDR1 as SGHTA and CDR2 as FQGNSA. The CDR3 length is 13 residues. CDR3 sequence: CASGEGLNQPQHF. The DNA for the CDR3 is TGTGCCAGCGGGGAGGGGCTCAATCAGCCCCAGCATTTT.

This chain connects TRBV7-2 to TRBJ2-7; TRBD2 matches at 8 bases. Germline CDR1 is SGHTA and CDR2 is FQGNSA. The CDR3 is 15 residues long. V was pared by 1 base and J by 2 bases, with 4 bases of the junction left unmatched. For the CDR3, the DNA is TGTGCCAGCAGCTTAGATCGGGGGGGAGCCTACGAGCAGTACTTC. Protein product: CASSLDRGGAYEQYF.

This clonotype occurred many times. CDR3 sequence: CSVRTGSGNSPLHF. In DNA, the CDR3 is TGCAGCGTTCGGACAGGGTCTGGTAATTCACCCCTCCACTTT. The V call is TRBV29-1, the J call TRBJ1-6; 8 bases agree with TRBD1. V lost 5 bases to trimming and J lost 6 bases; unmatched junction nucleotides: 6. The CDR3 totals 14 residues. The V gene's germline CDR1 is SQVTM and CDR2 ANQGSEA.

The chain links TRBV28 to TRBJ1-4; possible D gene TRBD1, 6 bases. Trimming left V 8 bases short and J 8 bases short, with 15 bases between. CDR3 length: 13 amino acids. Germline CDR1 reads MDHEN; CDR2 reads SYDVKM. CDR3 DNA sequence: TGTGCCAGCGGAACAGGGTGGGAGGAAAAACTGTTTTTT. This encodes CASGTGWEEKLFF. Full variable domain (remainder filled in from reference TRBV28 and TRBJ1-4): DVKVTQSSRYLVKRTGEKVFLECVQDMDHENMFWYRQDPGLGLRLIYFSYDVKMKEKGDIPEGYSVSREKKERFSLILESASTNQTSMYLCASGTGWEEKLFFGSGTQLSVL.

This clonotype was observed many times. The V call is TRBV6-4, the J call TRBJ1-2, with D possibly being TRBD1 (6 bases). CDR1 is MRHNA and CDR2 is SNTAGT in the germline V gene. The CDR3 runs to 12 residues. Trimming took 0 bases from V and 7 from J, leaving 6 bases between them. This chain's CDR3 is CASSDSRGGYTF. DNA for the CDR3: TGTGCCAGCAGTGACTCCAGGGGTGGCTACACCTTC.

This clonotype was recorded at least ten times. V usage is TRBV28 and J usage is TRBJ1-1; D unclear. From germline, CDR1 is MDHEN and CDR2 SYDVKM. Trimming removed 8 bases from V and 1 base from J, with 14 bases in between. The CDR3 runs 14 residues. As DNA, the CDR3 is TGTGCCAGCCTATTCATAGGGAGGAACACTGAAGCTTTCTTT. Translating gives CASLFIGRNTEAFF.

This clonotype has a count of ten or more. The rearrangement links TRBV10-2 to TRBJ2-1, with a weak D call TRBD2 (6 bases). CDR1 WSHSY and CDR2 SAAADI come from the germline V gene. The CDR3 spans 13 residues. V lost 6 bases to trimming and J lost 9 bases, with 15 bases between them. The CDR3 coding sequence is TGCGCCAGCAGCGGGAGTAATCTTGTTGAGCAGTTCTTC. Translation gives CASSGSNLVEQFF.

CDR3 region: CASSSPTLTGQFF. The CDR3 bases are TGTGCCAGCAGTTCTCCGACTCTCACCGGGCAGTTCTTC. The V and J genes are TRBV27 and TRBJ2-1; no definite D call. The V and J ends lost 4 bases and 12 bases respectively, with 16 bases between them. This CDR3 has 13 residues. From germline, CDR1 is MNHEY and CDR2 SMNVEV (reference sequence).

As regards this clonotype: A much larger clone differs by one base, so this may be a read error. The chain links TRBV9 to TRBJ2-2, with a weak D call TRBD1 (5 bases). Germline CDR1 is SGDLS and CDR2 is YYNGEE. The CDR3 totals 15 residues. V was pared by 3 bases and J by 4 bases, with 13 bases between. The CDR3 here is CASSDFTGSTGELFF. The CDR3 DNA is TGTGCCAGCAGCGACTTTACAGGTAGCACCGGGGAGCTGTTTTTT.

This clonotype was observed at least ten times. The chain has TRBV7-2 and TRBJ1-5; D unresolved. In germline, CDR1 is SGHTA, CDR2 FQGNSA. This CDR3 is 13 amino acids long. Trimming shortened V by 2 bases and J by 7 bases, and 9 bases separated the two germline ends. In DNA, the CDR3 is TGTGCCAGCAGCTTAAGAGCGGAACAGCCCCAGCATTTT. It encodes CASSLRAEQPQHF.

This clonotype was counted many times. V usage is TRBV20-1 and J usage is TRBJ2-7; possible D gene TRBD2, 6 bases. V was clipped by 2 bases and J by 0 bases, with 8 bases between them. CDR3 length: 13 residues. The germline V gene has CDR1 DFQATT and CDR2 SNEGSKA (reference sequence). This CDR3 reads CSARKRVSYEQYF. The CDR3 bases are TGCAGTGCTAGAAAGCGGGTCTCCTACGAGCAGTACTTC.

This clonotype came up many times. V and J are TRBV20-1 and TRBJ1-2; D gene ambiguous. V was trimmed by 5 bases and J by 0 bases, leaving 16 bases between them. This CDR3 is built from 15 residues. Germline CDR1 and CDR2: DFQATT and SNEGSKA (reference sequence). This chain's CDR3 is CSAGNIMGSNYGYTF. CDR3 nucleotide sequence: TGCAGTGCTGGAAACATTATGGGTTCTAACTATGGCTACACCTTC.

V gene TRBV5-1 combines with J gene TRBJ2-5; no definite D call. V lost 0 bases to trimming and J lost 4 bases, with 10 bases between them. CDR1 and CDR2 (germline): SGHRS, YFSETQ. There are 14 residues in the CDR3. The CDR3 is CASSLARQGETQYF. CDR3 nucleotides: TGCGCCAGCAGCTTGGCCAGGCAAGGAGAGACCCAGTACTTC.

This clonotype was counted many times. J is TRBJ2-5 and V is TRBV24-1; D gene ambiguous. The CDR3 covers 13 residues. V gave up 3 bases and J gave up 4 bases, with 8 bases separating them. Germline V gene data show CDR1 as KGHDR and CDR2 as SFDVKD. DNA of the CDR3: TGTGCCACCAGTGATCTCCGTAGAGAGACCCAGTACTTC. Protein product: CATSDLRRETQYF.

This chain links TRBV27 with TRBJ1-5; the match to TRBD1 covers 7 bases. Germline V CDR1 and CDR2: MNHEY, SMNVEV (reference sequence). With 2 bases clipped from V and 9 bases from J, the junction kept 7 bases outside the gene matches. The CDR3 is made up of 14 amino acids. CDR3: CASSLQGDWVPQHF. CDR3 nucleotides: TGTGCCAGCAGTTTACAGGGGGACTGGGTGCCCCAGCATTTT.

This clonotype came up many times. A read error may account for a junction end that differs from germline. This sequence joins TRBV20-1 and TRBJ2-3; TRBD2 agrees at 8 bases. Germline CDR1 reads DFQATT; CDR2 reads SNEGSKA (reference sequence). This CDR3 has 13 amino acids. CDR3 in DNA: TGCAGCGCTAAGCCTAGCGGGACAGATACGCAGTATTTT. Amino acid sequence: CSAKPSGTDTQYF.

The table lists this clonotype with many counts. The chain combines TRBV20-1 with TRBJ1-6; TRBD1 agrees at 7 bases. The CDR3 is 11 amino acids. The V and J ends lost 6 bases and 14 bases, in that order; junction bases with no gene match: 7. Germline V gives CDR1 DFQATT, CDR2 SNEGSKA (reference sequence). Here the CDR3 reads CSAQQGMALHF. CDR3 DNA: TGCAGTGCGCAACAGGGGATGGCCCTCCACTTT.